The next 15 T cell receptor beta chains were all read from a single sample in a study of blood T cells in healthy people across ages. Through a sample-barcoded 5' primer and a J-beta primer mix, a second PCR was run for roughly 6 to 11 cycles. Using its own MiXCR run on the 5' RACE reads, TCRdb lists one record per CDR3 protein. The sample yields about 1,500,000 distinct CDR3 sequences, about 43% seen once. Sequenced material: blood. All receptors derive from a woman aged 18 to 35 in good health.

The V call is TRBV28, the J call TRBJ2-7, with D possibly matching TRBD2 (7 bases). The DNA end is more similar to TRBJ2-5, so the J call may be wrong. Germline values: CDR1 MDHEN, CDR2 SYDVKM. This CDR3 comprises 16 residues. The CDR3 protein is CASSLSAGAGEETQYF. The CDR3 bases are TGTGCCAGCAGTTTATCCGCGGGGGCAGGGGAAGAGACCCAGTACTTC.

The V gene is TRBV7-2, the J gene TRBJ2-5; D is ambiguous. Trimming left V 4 bases short and J 4 bases short, with 13 bases between. The CDR3 covers 14 residues. The germline V gene has CDR1 SGHTA and CDR2 FQGNSA. CDR3 sequence: CASSSRHAPETQYF. The CDR3 coding sequence is TGTGCCAGCAGCTCCCGACATGCCCCAGAGACCCAGTACTTC.

The rearrangement uses TRBV4-1 and TRBJ2-3; 13 bases align to TRBD2. From germline, CDR1 is MGHRA and CDR2 YSYEKL. V gave up 4 bases and J gave up 7 bases; unmatched junction bases: 11. There are 17 residues in the CDR3. CDR3 in DNA: TGCGCCAGCAGCCCCGGACTAGCGGGAGAAACAACAAATACGCAGTATTTT. This translates into CASSPGLAGETTNTQYF.

V usage is TRBV6-1 and J usage is TRBJ2-7, with 10 bases that match TRBD1. This CDR3 has 18 amino acids. Germline V lookup: CDR1 MNHNS, CDR2 SASEGT. V shed 6 bases and J 3 bases; nucleotides not matched to a gene: 17. Here the CDR3 reads CASSRGQGKVYSSYEQYF. The CDR3 coding sequence is TGTGCCAGCAGCCGGGGACAGGGGAAAGTGTACTCTAGCTACGAGCAGTACTTC.

The V gene is TRBV13, the J gene TRBJ2-3, with TRBD2 matching over 8 bases. The germline V gene has CDR1 PRHDT and CDR2 FYEKMQ (reference sequence). J gave up 2 bases and V 2 bases, and 15 bases lay outside the gene matches. The CDR3 is 19 amino acids. The CDR3 reads CASSLLTLAGQVTTDTQYF. The CDR3 DNA sequence: TGTGCCAGCAGCTTACTGACATTAGCGGGGCAAGTAACCACAGATACGCAGTATTTT.

The chain carries TRBV6-6 and TRBJ1-4; D uncertain. Germline V CDR1 and CDR2: MNHNY, SVGAGI (reference sequence). Trimming shortened V by 6 bases and J by 6 bases, and 14 bases separated the two germline ends. This CDR3 has 14 residues. The CDR3 DNA reads TGTGCCAGCAGCCGCGTGACCACCGATGAAAAACTGTTTTTT. Its protein product is CASSRVTTDEKLFF.

This chain connects TRBV19 to TRBJ2-4; D gene uncertain. V lost 5 bases, J lost 15 bases, and 23 bases lay in between. Germline loops: CDR1 LNHDA, CDR2 SQIVND (reference sequence). The CDR3 totals 14 residues. As DNA, the CDR3 is TGTGCCAGTAGTTCCCCAGCGTTACAAGAGACCCGGTACTTC. The encoded protein is CASSSPALQETRYF.

The chain employs TRBV28 and TRBJ1-1; D gene uncertain. V lost 5 bases and J lost 3, with 10 bases in between. Germline values: CDR1 MDHEN, CDR2 SYDVKM. There are 13 residues in the CDR3. The CDR3 here is CASSVRRDTEAFF. The CDR3 nucleotides are TGTGCCAGCAGTGTGAGGAGGGACACTGAAGCTTTCTTT.

V gene TRBV15 combines with J gene TRBJ2-3; possibly TRBD1 for D (5 bases). The CDR3 sequence is 15 residues long. Trimming removed 0 bases at V and 0 bases at J, with 7 bases between. Per the germline V gene, CDR1 is LNHNV and CDR2 is YYDKDF (reference sequence). CDR3 loop: CATSRDAGSTDTQYF. The CDR3 bases are TGTGCCACCAGCAGAGATGCAGGGAGCACAGATACGCAGTATTTT. Based on the CDR3 plus reference TRBV15 and TRBJ2-3, the full variable domain is DAMVIQNPRYQVTQFGKPVTLSCSQTLNHNVMYWYQQKSSQAPKLLFHYYDKDFNNEADTPDNFQSRRPNTSFCFLDIRSPGLGDTAMYLCATSRDAGSTDTQYFGPGTRLTVL.

This clonotype has at least ten counts. This chain joins TRBV29-1 and TRBJ2-7, with D perhaps matching TRBD2 (5 bases). This CDR3 is 12 amino acids long. V was clipped by 6 bases and J by 0 bases, with 9 bases between them. Per germline, CDR1 SQVTM and CDR2 ANQGSEA. The CDR3 protein is CSVRTDSYEQYF. Here the CDR3 DNA reads TGCAGCGTCAGGACTGACTCCTACGAGCAGTACTTC.

The V call is TRBV20-1, the J call TRBJ2-3; 8 bases are shared with TRBD2. CDR3 length: 18 residues. Unmatched junction bases numbered 14, after V lost 1 base and J lost 2 bases. Germline assignment: CDR1 DFQATT and CDR2 SNEGSKA (reference sequence). CDR3 region: CSARGPGLGQPPTDTQYF. CDR3 DNA sequence: TGCAGTGCTAGAGGACCGGGACTAGGCCAACCCCCCACAGATACGCAGTATTTT.

This clonotype appeared a few times. This sequence joins TRBV7-9 and TRBJ2-4; 9 nucleotides line up with TRBD2. The J call may be incorrect, as the DNA end agrees better with TRBJ2-7. Per germline, CDR1 SEHNR and CDR2 FQNEAQ (reference sequence). This CDR3 region has 14 residues. The DNA for the CDR3 is TGTGCCAGCACCTCCGGGACTAGCTGGTACGAGCAGTACTTC. This codes for CASTSGTSWYEQYF.

This clonotype was detected a few times. This chain joins TRBV5-5 and TRBJ1-2; D is uncertain. The CDR3 totals 15 residues. Looked up from germline, CDR1 is SGHKS and CDR2 is YYEKEE (reference sequence). With 0 bases removed from V and 5 bases from J, the gap between germline ends came to 14 bases. Written as DNA, the CDR3 is TGTGCCAGCAGCTTGGGCTTTGGCAGTTCTTATGGCTACACCTTC. Translating gives CASSLGFGSSYGYTF.

This clonotype has a handful of counts. V usage is TRBV20-1 and J usage is TRBJ2-6, with D tentatively TRBD1 or TRBD2 (6 bases each). The CDR3 runs to 15 residues. Germline V gene data show CDR1 as DFQATT and CDR2 as SNEGSKA (reference sequence). Trimming took 3 bases from V and 4 from J, leaving 13 bases between them. The CDR3 protein is CSASKGGSGANVLTF. CDR3 in DNA: TGCAGTGCTAGTAAGGGGGGTAGCGGGGCCAACGTCCTGACTTTC.

This clonotype was seen a handful of times. The rearrangement joins TRBV5-6 to TRBJ2-5, with 11 bases lining up with TRBD2. The J segment lost 0 bases and the V segment lost 3 bases, leaving 4 bases of the junction unmatched. CDR3 length: 16 residues. Per germline, CDR1 SGHDT and CDR2 YYEEEE. The CDR3 sequence: CASSWRLAGYQETQYF. CDR3 nucleotides: TGTGCCAGCAGCTGGCGACTAGCGGGGTACCAAGAGACCCAGTACTTC.